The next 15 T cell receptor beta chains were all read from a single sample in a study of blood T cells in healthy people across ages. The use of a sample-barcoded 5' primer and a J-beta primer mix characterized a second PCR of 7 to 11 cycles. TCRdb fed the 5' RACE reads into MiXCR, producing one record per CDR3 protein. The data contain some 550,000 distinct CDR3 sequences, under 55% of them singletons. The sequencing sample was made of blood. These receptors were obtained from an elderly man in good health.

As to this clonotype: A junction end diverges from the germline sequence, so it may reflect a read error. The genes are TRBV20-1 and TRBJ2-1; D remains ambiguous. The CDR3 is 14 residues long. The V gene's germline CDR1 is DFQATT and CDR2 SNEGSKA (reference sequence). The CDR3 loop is CSVSKSNSYNEQFF. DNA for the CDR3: TGTAGTGTTTCAAAGTCTAACTCCTACAATGAGCAGTTCTTC.

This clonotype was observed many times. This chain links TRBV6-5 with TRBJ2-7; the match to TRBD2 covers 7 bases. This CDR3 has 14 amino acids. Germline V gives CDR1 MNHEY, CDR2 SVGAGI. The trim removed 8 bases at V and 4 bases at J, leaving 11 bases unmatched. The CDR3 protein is CASGREGPRYEQYF. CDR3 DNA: TGTGCCAGCGGGAGGGAGGGCCCTCGTTACGAGCAGTACTTC.

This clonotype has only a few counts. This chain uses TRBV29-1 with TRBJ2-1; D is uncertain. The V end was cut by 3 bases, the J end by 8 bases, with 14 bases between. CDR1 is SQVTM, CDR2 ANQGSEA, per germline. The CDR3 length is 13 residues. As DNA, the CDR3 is TGCAGCGTTGAGTCGGCGTCGCGCTATGAGCAGTTCTTC. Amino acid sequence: CSVESASRYEQFF.

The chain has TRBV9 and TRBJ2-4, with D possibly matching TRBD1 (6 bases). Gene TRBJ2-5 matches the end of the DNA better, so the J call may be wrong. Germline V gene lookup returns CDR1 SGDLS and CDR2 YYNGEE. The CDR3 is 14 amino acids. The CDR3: CASSVDPGEETQYF. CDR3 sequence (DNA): TGTGCCAGCAGCGTAGATCCAGGGGAAGAGACCCAGTACTTC.

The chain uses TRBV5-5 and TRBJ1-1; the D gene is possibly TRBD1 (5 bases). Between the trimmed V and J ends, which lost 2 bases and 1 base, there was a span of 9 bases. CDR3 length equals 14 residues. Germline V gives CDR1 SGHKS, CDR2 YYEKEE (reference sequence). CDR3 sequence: CASSFRDRNTEAFF. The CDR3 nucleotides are TGTGCCAGCAGCTTCCGCGACAGGAACACTGAAGCTTTCTTT.

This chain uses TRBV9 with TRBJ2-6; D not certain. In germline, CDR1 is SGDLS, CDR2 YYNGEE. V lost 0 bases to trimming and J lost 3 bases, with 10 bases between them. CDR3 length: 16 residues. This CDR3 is CASSVEPSSGANVLTF. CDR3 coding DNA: TGTGCCAGCAGCGTAGAACCTTCCAGTGGGGCCAACGTCCTGACTTTC. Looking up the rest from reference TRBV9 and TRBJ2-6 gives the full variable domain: DSGVTQTPKHLITATGQRVTLRCSPRSGDLSVYWYQQSLDQGLQFLIQYYNGEERAKGNILERFSAQQFPDLHSELNLSSLELGDSALYFCASSVEPSSGANVLTFGAGSRLTVL.

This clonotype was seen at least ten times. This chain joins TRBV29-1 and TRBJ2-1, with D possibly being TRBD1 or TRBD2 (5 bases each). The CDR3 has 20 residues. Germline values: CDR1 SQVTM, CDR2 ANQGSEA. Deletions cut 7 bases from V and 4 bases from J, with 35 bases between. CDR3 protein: CSGGVQRKGVGEWGYNEQFF. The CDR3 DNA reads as TGCAGCGGTGGGGTCCAGCGGAAAGGAGTAGGAGAATGGGGGTACAATGAGCAGTTCTTC.

The chain's CDR3 is CATLQGMGEQFF. CDR3 nucleotide sequence: TGTGCCACCCTACAGGGTATGGGTGAGCAGTTCTTC. The chain has TRBV7-9 and TRBJ2-1; tentatively, D is TRBD1 (6 bases). Trimming removed 10 bases at V and 9 bases at J, with 16 bases between. Germline CDR1 is SEHNR and CDR2 is FQNEAQ (reference sequence). This CDR3 has 12 amino acids.

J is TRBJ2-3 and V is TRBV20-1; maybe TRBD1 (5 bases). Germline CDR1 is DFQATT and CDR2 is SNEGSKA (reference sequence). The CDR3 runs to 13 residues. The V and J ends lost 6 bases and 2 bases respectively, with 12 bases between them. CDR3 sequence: CSAPRQNTDTQYF. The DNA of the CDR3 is TGCAGTGCACCGAGACAGAACACAGATACGCAGTATTTT.

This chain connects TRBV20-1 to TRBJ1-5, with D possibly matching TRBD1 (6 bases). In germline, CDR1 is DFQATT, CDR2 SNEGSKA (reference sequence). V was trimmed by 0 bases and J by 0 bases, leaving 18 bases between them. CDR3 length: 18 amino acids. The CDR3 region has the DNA TGCAGTGCTAGAGATGGGTCAGGGGCCCCTTATAGCAATCAGCCCCAGCATTTT. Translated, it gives CSARDGSGAPYSNQPQHF.

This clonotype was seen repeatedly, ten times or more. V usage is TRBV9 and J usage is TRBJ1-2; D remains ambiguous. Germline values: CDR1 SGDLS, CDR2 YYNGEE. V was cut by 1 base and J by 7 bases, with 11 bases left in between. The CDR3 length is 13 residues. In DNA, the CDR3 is TGTGCCAGCAGCGTATCCGGAGAGGCTGGCTACACCTTC. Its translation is CASSVSGEAGYTF.

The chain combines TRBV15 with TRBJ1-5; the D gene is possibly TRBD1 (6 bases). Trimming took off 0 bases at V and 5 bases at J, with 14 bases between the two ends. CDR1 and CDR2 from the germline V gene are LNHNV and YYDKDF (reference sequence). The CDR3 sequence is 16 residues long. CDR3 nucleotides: TGTGCCACCAGCAGAGATAGGATGAGGACAGATCAGCCCCAGCATTTT. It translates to CATSRDRMRTDQPQHF.

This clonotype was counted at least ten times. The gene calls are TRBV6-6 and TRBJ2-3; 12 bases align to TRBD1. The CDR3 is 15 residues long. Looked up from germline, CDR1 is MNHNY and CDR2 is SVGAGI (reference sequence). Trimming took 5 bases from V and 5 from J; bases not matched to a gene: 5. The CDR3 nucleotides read TGTGCCAGCAGTCGGGACAGGGGGCTTAGAGATACGCAGTATTTT. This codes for CASSRDRGLRDTQYF.

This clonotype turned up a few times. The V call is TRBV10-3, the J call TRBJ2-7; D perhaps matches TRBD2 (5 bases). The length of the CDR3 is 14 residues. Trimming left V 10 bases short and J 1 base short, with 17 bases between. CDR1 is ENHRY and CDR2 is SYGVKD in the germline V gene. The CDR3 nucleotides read TGTGCCACCCGAGAGGGAATGGGTTCCTACGAGCAGTACTTC. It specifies CATREGMGSYEQYF.

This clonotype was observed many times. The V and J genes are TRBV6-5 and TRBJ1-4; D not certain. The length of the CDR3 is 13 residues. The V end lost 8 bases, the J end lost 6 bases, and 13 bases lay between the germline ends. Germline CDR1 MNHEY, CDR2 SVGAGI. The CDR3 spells CASRRPGDEKLFF. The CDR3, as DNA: TGTGCCAGCCGTAGACCTGGGGATGAAAAACTGTTTTTT.